This entry describes one T cell receptor beta chain. Its antigen is currently not known. The record has no base qualities; no much larger clone is one base away. This entry comes from a study of T cell repertoires in cytomegalovirus infection (dated by TCRdb to between 2019 and 2020). General notes on the study: The peptide stimulations were aimed at well-studied HLA-B-restricted epitopes as well as recently identified HLA-C-restricted CMV epitopes, whose presentation resists viral immunomodulation. Donor HLA type was relevant to the analysis, as public TCR beta signatures indicated carriage of CMV infection together with the matching HLA type.

The sample was run on an Illumina HiSeq 1500. TCRdb took the public reads, trimmed them with fastp at Q25, ran MiXCR for clone calling and kept in-frame beta chains. Under each unique CDR3 protein, matching rows form one entry showing the most common genes and DNA. In all, the sample holds hundreds of thousands of distinct CDR3 sequences, and about 39% of those were seen once. Together, the top ten hold 40% to 50% of the sample. The investigation overall reported the following: Cumulative frequency of public TCR beta family members discriminated carriers of CMV infection plus the relevant HLA type in this cohort and an independent roughly 330-donor cohort. The ex vivo response was dominated by HLA-C-restricted CMV-specific TCR beta clonotypes, which also provided the single most frequent clonotype in two of eight donors.

The sample's treatment or condition label, in plain terms: in vitro stimulation with specific CMV peptide epitopes to enrich CMV-specific T cells. The clonotype was recovered from a human donor in good health (CMV status not recorded). Some clones in this sample may be carry-over from other donors' samples. The sample in question was cultured PBMCs, obtained from culture after CMV antigen stimulation.

The DNA sequence is as follows: TGTGCCAGCAGCCAGGACTGGAGGACCGGGGAGCTGTTTTTT. Its protein product is CASSQDWRTGELFF. The rearranged chain carries TRBV7-2 and TRBJ2-2; the D gene is perhaps TRBD2, on 5 matching bases. V is pared back by 5 bases and J by 5 bases, with 12 bases lying between the germline termini. The CDR3 holds 14 amino acids from the cysteine to the phenylalanine. The read is trimmed to its CDR3 DNA, 42 bases read in frame from base 1. CDR1 and CDR2 were assigned from the germline V gene as SGHTA and FQGNSA.